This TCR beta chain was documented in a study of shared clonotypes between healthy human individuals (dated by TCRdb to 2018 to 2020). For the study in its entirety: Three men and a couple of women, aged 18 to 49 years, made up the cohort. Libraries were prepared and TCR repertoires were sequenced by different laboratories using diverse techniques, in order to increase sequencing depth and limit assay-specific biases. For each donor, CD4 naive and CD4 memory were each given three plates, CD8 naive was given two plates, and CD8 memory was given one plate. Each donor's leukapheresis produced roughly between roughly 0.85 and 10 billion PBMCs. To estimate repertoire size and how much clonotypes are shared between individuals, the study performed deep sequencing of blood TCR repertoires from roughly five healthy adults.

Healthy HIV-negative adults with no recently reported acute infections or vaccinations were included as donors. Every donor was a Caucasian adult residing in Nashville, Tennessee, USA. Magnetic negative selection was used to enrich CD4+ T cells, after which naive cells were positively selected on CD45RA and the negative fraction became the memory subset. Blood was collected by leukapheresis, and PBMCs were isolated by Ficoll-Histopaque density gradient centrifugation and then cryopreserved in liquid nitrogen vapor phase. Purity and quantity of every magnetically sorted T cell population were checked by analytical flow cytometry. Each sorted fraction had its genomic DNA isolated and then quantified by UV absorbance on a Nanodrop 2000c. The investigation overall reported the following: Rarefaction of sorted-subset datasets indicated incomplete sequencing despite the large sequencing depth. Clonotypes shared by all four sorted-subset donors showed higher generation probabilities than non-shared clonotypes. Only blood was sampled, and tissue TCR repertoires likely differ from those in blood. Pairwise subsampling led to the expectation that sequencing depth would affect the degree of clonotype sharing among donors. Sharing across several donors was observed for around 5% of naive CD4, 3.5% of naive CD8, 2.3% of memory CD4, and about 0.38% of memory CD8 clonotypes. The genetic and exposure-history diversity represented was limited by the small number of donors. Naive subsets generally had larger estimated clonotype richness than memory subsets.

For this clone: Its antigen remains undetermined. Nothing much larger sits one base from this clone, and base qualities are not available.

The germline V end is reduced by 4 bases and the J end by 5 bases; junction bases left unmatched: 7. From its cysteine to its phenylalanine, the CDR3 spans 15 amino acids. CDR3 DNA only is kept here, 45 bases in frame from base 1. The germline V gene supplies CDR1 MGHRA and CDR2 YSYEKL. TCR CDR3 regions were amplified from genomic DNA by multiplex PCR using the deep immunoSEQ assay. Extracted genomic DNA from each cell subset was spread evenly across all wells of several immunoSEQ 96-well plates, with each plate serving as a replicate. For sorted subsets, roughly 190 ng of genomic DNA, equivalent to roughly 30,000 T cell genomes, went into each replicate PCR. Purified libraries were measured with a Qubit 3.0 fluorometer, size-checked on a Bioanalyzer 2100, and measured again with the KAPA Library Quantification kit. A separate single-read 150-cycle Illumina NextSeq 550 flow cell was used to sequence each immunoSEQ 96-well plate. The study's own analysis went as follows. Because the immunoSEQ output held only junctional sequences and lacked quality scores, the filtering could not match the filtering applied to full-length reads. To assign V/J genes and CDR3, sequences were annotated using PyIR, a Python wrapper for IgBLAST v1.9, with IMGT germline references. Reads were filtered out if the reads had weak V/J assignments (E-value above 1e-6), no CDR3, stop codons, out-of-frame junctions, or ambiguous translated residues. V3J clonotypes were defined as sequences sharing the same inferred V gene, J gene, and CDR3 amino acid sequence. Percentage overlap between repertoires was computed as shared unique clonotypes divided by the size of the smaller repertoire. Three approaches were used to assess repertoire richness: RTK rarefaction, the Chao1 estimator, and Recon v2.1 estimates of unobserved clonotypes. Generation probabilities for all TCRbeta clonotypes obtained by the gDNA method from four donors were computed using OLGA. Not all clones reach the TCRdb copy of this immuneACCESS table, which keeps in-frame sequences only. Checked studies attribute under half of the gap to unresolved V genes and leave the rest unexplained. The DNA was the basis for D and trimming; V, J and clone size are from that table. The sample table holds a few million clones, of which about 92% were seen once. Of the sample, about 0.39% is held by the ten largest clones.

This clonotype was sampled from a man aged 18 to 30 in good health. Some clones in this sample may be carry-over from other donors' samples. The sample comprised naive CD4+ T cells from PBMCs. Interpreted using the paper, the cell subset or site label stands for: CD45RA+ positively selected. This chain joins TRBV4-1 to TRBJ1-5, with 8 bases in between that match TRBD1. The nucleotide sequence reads TGCGCCAGCAGCCTGGGACTGACAGGGGATCAGCCCCAGCATTTT. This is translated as CASSLGLTGDQPQHF.